Shown below are 26 T cell receptor beta chains from a single sample sequenced in a study of CD8 T cells in ankylosing spondylitis. Their target antigens are unknown. TCRdb passed the 5' RACE reads through MiXCR, listing each CDR3 protein once. Here the sample spans hundreds of thousands of distinct CDR3 sequences, around 11% being singletons. Study-wide findings and caveats: Made up of about eight highly homologous variants, a TCR beta motif appeared characteristic of ankylosing spondylitis blood.

Material for sequencing was blood, either unsorted or a sorted T cell fraction (not recorded which). These receptors were obtained from a male donor with ankylosing spondylitis.

This clonotype has only a few counts. This CDR3 is CSASEPHRSSYEQYF. The CDR3 region has the DNA TGCAGTGCAAGTGAGCCCCACCGGAGCTCCTACGAGCAGTACTTC. The chain is built from TRBV20-1 and TRBJ2-7, with no clear D. The CDR3 runs 15 residues. The germline V gene has CDR1 DFQATT and CDR2 SNEGSKA (reference sequence). V lost 6 bases to trimming and J lost 0 bases, with 18 bases between them.

This clonotype was seen a few times. The chain joins TRBV6-2 or TRBV6-3 to TRBJ2-4; D may be TRBD2 (5 bases). The CDR3 loop spans 13 amino acids. Deletions cut 6 bases from V and 3 bases from J, with 9 bases between. Germline V CDR1 and CDR2: MNHEY, SVGEGT. In DNA form, the CDR3 reads TGTGCCAGCAGCGGGGTTGGCAAAAACATTCAGTACTTC. Translating it yields CASSGVGKNIQYF.

This clonotype was detected a few times. The V and J genes are TRBV20-1 and TRBJ2-7; D is undetermined. Germline V CDR1 and CDR2: DFQATT, SNEGSKA (reference sequence). Trimming took off 1 base at V and 5 bases at J, with 9 bases between the two ends. The CDR3 loop spans 12 amino acids. The DNA of the CDR3 is TGCAGTGCTAGAGGGGGTGGGGACGAGCAGTACTTC. Amino acids: CSARGGGDEQYF.

This clonotype has more than one count but fewer than ten. J is TRBJ2-3 and V is TRBV7-2; no clear D gene. V was pared by 2 bases and J by 6 bases, with 12 bases between. The CDR3 sequence is 14 residues long. Germline CDR1 reads SGHTA; CDR2 reads FQGNSA. In nucleotides, the CDR3 is TGTGCCAGCAGCTTATATGGGCCGGGCGATACGCAGTATTTT. Amino acids: CASSLYGPGDTQYF.

This clonotype was found a few times. The gene calls are TRBV27 and TRBJ2-7; no definite D call. The CDR3 contains 13 residues. Germline lookup yields CDR1 MNHEY and CDR2 SMNVEV (reference sequence). V lost 4 bases and J lost 7, with 14 bases in between. The CDR3 nucleotides are TGTGCCAGCAGTTCCGGAGTTTATCGGGAGCAGTACTTC. Translating it yields CASSSGVYREQYF.

The gene calls are TRBV10-3 and TRBJ1-2; 9 bases are shared with TRBD1. CDR1 is ENHRY, CDR2 SYGVKD, per germline. V lost 4 bases and J lost 7; bases outside the gene matches: 7. The CDR3 extends over 14 amino acids. For the CDR3, the DNA is TGTGCCATCAGTGCCACGGGACAGGGATTTGGCTACACCTTC. Residues: CAISATGQGFGYTF.

In this sample, this clonotype turned up a few times. CDR3 protein: CASSMRQYYEQYF. CDR3 sequence (DNA): TGTGCCAGCAGCATGCGACAGTACTACGAGCAGTACTTC. The chain recombines TRBV7-2 with TRBJ2-7; tentative D call: TRBD1 (5 bases). Trimming removed 5 bases from V and 3 bases from J, with 11 bases in between. Germline V gene lookup returns CDR1 SGHTA and CDR2 FQGNSA. This CDR3 spans 13 amino acids.

There are a few counts of this clonotype. This chain links TRBV11-2 with TRBJ2-3; TRBD2 is a possible D gene (5 bases). Germline assignment: CDR1 SGHAT and CDR2 FQNNGV. The length of the CDR3 is 17 residues. V was cut by 4 bases and J by 9 bases, with 26 bases left in between. CDR3: CASSSTRSRDSLQTQYF. The CDR3 region has the DNA TGTGCCAGCAGCTCGACCCGGAGCCGGGATTCCCTTCAGACGCAGTATTTT. Full variable domain (missing parts from reference TRBV11-2 and TRBJ2-3): EAGVAQSPRYKIIEKRQSVAFWCNPISGHATLYWYQQILGQGPKLLIQFQNNGVVDDSQLPKDRFSAERLKGVDSTLKIQPAKLEDSAVYLCASSSTRSRDSLQTQYFGPGTRLTVL.

This clonotype was observed a few times. The chain couples TRBV20-1 to TRBJ2-7, with TRBD2 matching 8 bases. Germline V gene sequence: CDR1 DFQATT, CDR2 SNEGSKA (reference sequence). There are 13 residues in the CDR3. The V gene end was trimmed by 5 bases and the J gene end by 3 bases; junction bases not matched to a gene: 6. The CDR3 here is CSALGGDFYEQYF. In nucleotides, the CDR3 is TGCAGTGCTCTCGGGGGGGACTTCTACGAGCAGTACTTC.

This clonotype was detected many times. This chain joins TRBV29-1 and TRBJ2-3, with D possibly TRBD2 on 5 matching bases. V shed 7 bases and J shed 0 bases, with 11 bases lying between them. CDR3 size: 13 residues. The germline gives CDR1 SQVTM, CDR2 ANQGSEA. CDR3 residues: CSGAGGSTDTQYF. CDR3 DNA sequence: TGCAGCGGTGCCGGCGGGAGCACAGATACGCAGTATTTT.

The CDR3, as DNA: TGTGCCTGGAGTCTTGGGGGAAGGGCGAACACTGAAGCTTTCTTT. Amino acids: CAWSLGGRANTEAFF. The rearrangement links TRBV30 to TRBJ1-1; possible D gene TRBD1, 5 bases. V was cut by 2 bases and J by 1 base, with 14 bases left in between. Germline V lookup: CDR1 GTSNPN, CDR2 SVGIG (reference sequence). The CDR3 covers 15 residues.

CDR3 in amino acids: CASSTYRVGNTEAFF. The CDR3 DNA reads as TGCGCCAGCAGCACCTACAGGGTCGGGAACACTGAAGCTTTCTTT. The chain has TRBV5-1 and TRBJ1-1, with D tentatively TRBD1 (6 bases). The CDR3 covers 15 residues. Per germline, CDR1 SGHRS and CDR2 YFSETQ. Trimming took 4 bases from V and 1 from J, leaving 14 bases between them.

This clonotype was counted at least ten times. The rearrangement links TRBV20-1 to TRBJ1-2; TRBD1 aligns across 7 bases. Looked up from germline, CDR1 is DFQATT and CDR2 is SNEGSKA (reference sequence). The V gene end was trimmed by 3 bases and the J gene end by 4 bases; junction bases not matched to a gene: 11. The CDR3 consists of 15 residues. The CDR3 reads CSASTGDSRLYGYTF. In DNA, the CDR3 is TGCAGTGCTAGTACGGGGGACAGCCGACTCTATGGCTACACCTTC.

This clonotype was counted between two and nine times. The rearrangement uses TRBV23-1 and TRBJ2-7; TRBD1 agrees at 10 bases. TRBV23-1 is given ORF status, its function remaining uncertain. The V and J ends lost 6 bases and 5 bases, in that order; junction bases with no gene match: 13. The CDR3 sequence is 16 residues long. CDR3 residues: CASSAMGTGVRDEQYF. The CDR3 nucleotides read TGCGCCAGCAGCGCTATGGGGACAGGGGTAAGGGACGAGCAGTACTTC.

This chain connects TRBV18 to TRBJ1-1; TRBD1 matches 11 bases. With 2 bases clipped from V and 4 bases from J, the junction kept 6 bases outside the gene matches. This CDR3 has 16 residues. The germline V gene encodes CDR1 KGHSH and CDR2 LQKENI. The CDR3 spells CASSPRTGGKVTEAFF. For the CDR3, the DNA is TGTGCCAGCTCACCAAGGACAGGGGGCAAGGTCACTGAAGCTTTCTTT.

The V call is TRBV4-3, the J call TRBJ2-1, with TRBD2 matching 15 bases. The CDR3 is 17 residues long. Germline V gene lookup returns CDR1 LGHNA and CDR2 YSLEER. Trimming cost V 4 bases and J 11 bases; bases outside gene matches: 12. The CDR3 bases are TGCGCCAGCAGCCTTAGGACTAGCGGGGGGGGAGACGCCCAGCAGTTCTTC. Translated, it gives CASSLRTSGGGDAQQFF.

This clonotype was observed at least ten times. V usage is TRBV15 and J usage is TRBJ2-5; D is perhaps TRBD2 (5 bases). CDR1 LNHNV and CDR2 YYDKDF come from the germline V gene (reference sequence). The CDR3 runs 15 residues. V shed 5 bases and J shed 2 bases, with 15 bases lying between them. CDR3 sequence (DNA): TGTGCCACCAGCCCTCGAGGGCAGCAACAAGAGACCCAGTACTTC. As protein: CATSPRGQQQETQYF.

V usage is TRBV20-1 and J usage is TRBJ2-3, with D possibly being TRBD2 (7 bases). The CDR3 length is 16 residues. Trimming took 3 bases from V and 4 from J, leaving 20 bases between them. In germline, CDR1 is DFQATT, CDR2 SNEGSKA (reference sequence). Here the CDR3 DNA reads TGCAGTGCTAGCCCCCGGACAAGGGGGGGTCCAGATACGCAGTATTTT. It specifies CSASPRTRGGPDTQYF.

The chain employs TRBV5-4 and TRBJ2-3; TRBD2 matches 7 bases. The CDR3 extends over 16 amino acids. V dropped 0 bases and J dropped 2; count of bases not matched to a gene: 6. CDR1 is SGHNT, CDR2 YYREEE, per germline (reference sequence). The DNA for the CDR3 is TGTGCCAGCAGCTTGGAAGCGGGACCGCCCACAGATACGCAGTATTTT. Its protein is CASSLEAGPPTDTQYF.

This clonotype came up a few times. The rearrangement links TRBV7-9 to TRBJ2-1; a possible D gene is TRBD2 (6 bases). From germline, CDR1 is SEHNR and CDR2 FQNEAQ (reference sequence). V was clipped by 3 bases and J by 4 bases, with 10 bases between them. This CDR3 has 14 amino acids. The CDR3 DNA follows: TGTGCCAGCAGCTTGAACGGGGGTTACAATGAGCAGTTCTTC. It translates to CASSLNGGYNEQFF. Variable domain in full (rest from reference TRBV7-9 and TRBJ2-1): DTGVSQNPRHKITKRGQNVTFRCDPISEHNRLYWYRQTLGQGPEFLTYFQNEAQLEKSRLLSDRFSAERPKGSFSTLEIQRTEQGDSAMYLCASSLNGGYNEQFFGPGTRLTVL.

This chain connects TRBV24-1 to TRBJ2-5; D perhaps matches TRBD1 (5 bases). The CDR3 covers 15 residues. V lost 4 bases to trimming and J lost 2 bases, with 13 bases between them. Germline values: CDR1 KGHDR, CDR2 SFDVKD. The CDR3 DNA is TGTGCCACCAGTGACCCAGGGTCCGGTCAAGAGACCCAGTACTTC. Its translation is CATSDPGSGQETQYF.

This clonotype was counted ten times or more. The chain is built from TRBV7-3 and TRBJ1-2; no clear D. Trimming took off 0 bases at V and 6 bases at J, with 11 bases between the two ends. In germline, CDR1 is SGHTA, CDR2 FQGTGA. This CDR3 spans 14 amino acids. This CDR3 is CASSLTAEVDGYTF. As DNA, the CDR3 is TGTGCCAGCAGCTTAACGGCGGAGGTCGATGGCTACACCTTC. The variable domain in full, completed from reference TRBV7-3 and TRBJ1-2, reads GAGVSQTPSNKVTEKGKYVELRCDPISGHTALYWYRQSLGQGPEFLIYFQGTGAADDSGLPNDRFFAVRPEGSVSTLKIQRTERGDSAVYLCASSLTAEVDGYTFGSGTRLTVV.

The chain recombines TRBV10-3 with TRBJ2-5; 10 bases match TRBD2. The CDR3 has 14 amino acids. Per the germline V gene, CDR1 is ENHRY and CDR2 is SYGVKD. V dropped 7 bases and J dropped 2; count of bases not matched to a gene: 4. CDR3 DNA sequence: TGTGCCATCAAGACTAGCGGGTCACAAGAGACCCAGTACTTC. Its protein product is CAIKTSGSQETQYF.

This clonotype was counted a few times. The chain links TRBV5-1 to TRBJ2-7; perhaps TRBD1 as D (6 bases). The germline CDR1 and CDR2 sequences are SGHRS and YFSETQ. The CDR3 contains 14 residues. The V end was cut by 0 bases, the J end by 6 bases, with 13 bases between. For the CDR3, the DNA is TGCGCCAGCAGCTTGGCGGGGTCCAGGGGCGAGCAGTACTTC. Its protein product is CASSLAGSRGEQYF.

This clonotype came up a few times. The V call is TRBV12-3 or TRBV12-4, the J call TRBJ1-1; 8 bases are a match to TRBD1. The V segment lost 2 bases and the J segment 9 bases; nucleotides outside the gene matches: 2. The CDR3 is 12 amino acids. The CDR3, as DNA: TGTGCCAGCAGTTTAAGGACAGGGAAAGCTTTCTTT. It codes for CASSLRTGKAFF.

This clonotype came up once. The genes are TRBV5-1 and TRBJ2-5, with TRBD1 matching over 9 bases. CDR1 SGHRS and CDR2 YFSETQ come from the germline V gene. The CDR3 runs to 17 residues. Trimming removed 5 bases from V and 4 bases from J; junction bases left unmatched: 15. CDR3 sequence: CASSPLRGQGIVETQYF. CDR3 bases: TGCGCCAGCAGTCCCCTCCGCGGACAGGGGATAGTAGAGACCCAGTACTTC.